This T cell receptor (beta chain) was sequenced during a study of T cells after yellow fever vaccination. Study outcomes and limitations: A weaker secondary response peaked on day 5, the primary on day 15. Abundant clonotypes from the bulk population could have been carried over as contaminants into FACS-sorted repertoires.

On this clonotype itself: Antigen: not known.

Germline V gene data show CDR1 as SGHKS and CDR2 as YYEKEE (reference sequence). The J segment lost 4 bases and the V segment lost 4 bases, leaving 10 bases of the junction unmatched. The length of the CDR3 is 16 residues. TCRdb re-called the 5' RACE reads with MiXCR, one entry per CDR3 protein. The sample consists of a few hundred thousand distinct CDR3 sequences, approximately 18% of them appearing once. The TCR was taken from a young man who received the YFV17D yellow fever vaccine. The chain has TRBV5-5 and TRBJ2-3, with 9 bases fitting TRBD1. Sequencing was performed on PBMCs, taken before the yellow fever booster vaccination. CDR3 DNA sequence: TGTGCCAGCAGCCCCACCGGGACAGGGAAGCCAGATACGCAGTATTTT. Protein product: CASSPTGTGKPDTQYF.